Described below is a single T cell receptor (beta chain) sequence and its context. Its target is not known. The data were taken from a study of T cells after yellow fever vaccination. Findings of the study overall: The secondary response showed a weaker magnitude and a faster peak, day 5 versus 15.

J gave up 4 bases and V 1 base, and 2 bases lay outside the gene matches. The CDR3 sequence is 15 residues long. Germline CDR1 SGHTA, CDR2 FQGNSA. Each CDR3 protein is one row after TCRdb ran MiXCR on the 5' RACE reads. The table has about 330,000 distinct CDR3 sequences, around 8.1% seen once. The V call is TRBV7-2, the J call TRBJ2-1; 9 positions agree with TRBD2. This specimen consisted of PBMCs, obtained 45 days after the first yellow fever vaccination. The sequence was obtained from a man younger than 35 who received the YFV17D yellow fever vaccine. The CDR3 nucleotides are TGTGCCAGCAGCTTAGGGACTAGCGCGTACAATGAGCAGTTCTTC. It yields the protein CASSLGTSAYNEQFF.